This TCR beta chain was recorded in a study of blood T cell repertoires in COVID-19. Looking at the study overall: Acute-phase and convalescent COVID-19 samples originated in the United States, Italy and Spain.

Germline-derived CDR1 and CDR2 are LNHDA and SQIVND (reference sequence). V was pared by 4 bases and J by 6 bases, with 7 bases of the junction left unmatched. This CDR3 spans 15 amino acids. Sequenced by immunoSEQ multiplex PCR; TCRdb stores in-frame clones only, minus some. Of approximately 110,000 clones detected, around nine tenths appear once; the ten largest clones hold roughly 2%. The chain is built from TRBV19 and TRBJ1-4; 8 positions agree with TRBD1. This receptor was obtained from a middle-aged man with COVID-19, enrolled during active disease. Specimen: peripheral blood. CDR3 amino acids: CASSRPGGYYEKLFF. DNA for the CDR3: TGTGCCAGTAGTAGGCCAGGGGGCTACTATGAAAAACTGTTTTTT.